One sample yielded the 9 T cell receptor beta chains listed below, sequenced in a study of blood T cell repertoires in COVID-19. TCRdb's table, derived via immunoSEQ multiplex PCR, lists solely in-frame clones and lacks some. The table shows 200,000 to 300,000 clones, with about 90% occurring only once. Sequenced material: peripheral blood. The receptors stem from a man between 60 and 70 years old who had recovered from COVID-19.

V is TRBV6-2 or TRBV6-3 and J is TRBJ2-7; maybe TRBD1 (5 bases). V was shortened by 6 bases and J by 3 bases, with 9 bases between the two germline ends. CDR1 and CDR2 from the germline V gene are MNHEY and SVGEGT. This CDR3 spans 12 amino acids. Written as DNA, the CDR3 is TGTGCCAGCAGCCGACAGTTCTACGAGCAGTACTTC. Translation gives CASSRQFYEQYF.

A remark on this clone: A read error may produce the germline difference seen at one junction end. CDR3 coding DNA: TGCAGCGTTGAAGATCGAGGAGTTCGATTC. This codes for CSVEDRGVRF. The rearrangement joins TRBV29-1 to TRBJ2-7; D is unclear. Per the germline V gene, CDR1 is SQVTM and CDR2 is ANQGSEA. The CDR3 is made up of 10 amino acids.

V is TRBV5-1 and J is TRBJ2-6; 7 bases fit TRBD2. The V gene end was trimmed by 5 bases and the J gene end by 4 bases; junction bases not matched to a gene: 6. The CDR3 sequence is 15 residues long. CDR1 is SGHRS and CDR2 is YFSETQ in the germline V gene. This chain's CDR3 is CASSWSGAGANVLTF. The CDR3 bases are TGCGCCAGCAGTTGGAGCGGGGCCGGGGCCAACGTCCTGACTTTC.

The rearrangement joins TRBV15 to TRBJ2-7; no clear D gene. CDR3 length: 13 amino acids. V was shortened by 0 bases and J by 2 bases, with 5 bases between the two germline ends. Germline values: CDR1 LNHNV, CDR2 YYDKDF (reference sequence). CDR3 bases: TGTGCCACCAGCAGAGAGTACACCTACGAGCAGTACGTC. This sequence encodes CATSREYTYEQYV.

The chain joins TRBV27 to TRBJ2-3, with 8 nucleotides matching TRBD1. V lost 5 bases to trimming and J lost 1 base; unmatched junction nucleotides: 5. The CDR3 has 15 residues. CDR1 is MNHEY and CDR2 is SMNVEV in the germline V gene (reference sequence). The CDR3 DNA reads TGTGCCAGCAGTACAGGGGGTCTCGGCACAGATACGCAGTATTTT. This gives the protein CASSTGGLGTDTQYF.

For the CDR3, the DNA is TGTGCCTGGAGTGCCCAACAGCTCAACACCGGGGAGCTGTTTTTT. This encodes CAWSAQQLNTGELFF. The V and J genes are TRBV30 and TRBJ2-2; no reliable D call. Germline CDR1 reads GTSNPN; CDR2 reads SVGIG (reference sequence). Between the trimmed V and J ends, which lost 1 base and 2 bases, there was a span of 11 bases. The CDR3 sequence is 15 residues long.

The chain links TRBV14 to TRBJ1-1; tentative D call: TRBD1 (5 bases). The CDR3 spans 17 residues. V dropped 4 bases and J dropped 1 base, with 19 bases sitting between them. Germline V lookup: CDR1 SGHDN, CDR2 FVKESK. The CDR3 loop is CASSPRGGSSQNTEAFF. CDR3 coding DNA: TGTGCCAGCAGCCCAAGGGGTGGCAGCAGCCAGAACACTGAAGCTTTCTTT.

V usage is TRBV4-1 and J usage is TRBJ2-1; the D is unclear. V was cut by 1 base and J by 0 bases, with 10 bases left in between. Germline assignment: CDR1 MGHRA and CDR2 YSYEKL. This CDR3 comprises 16 residues. CDR3 DNA: TGCGCCAGCAGCCAAGGTTGGAGCGACTCCTACAATGAGCAGTTCTTC. This gives the protein CASSQGWSDSYNEQFF.

The chain carries TRBV5-4 and TRBJ1-2; a possible D gene is TRBD1 (6 bases). This CDR3 comprises 16 residues. With 3 bases removed from V and 6 bases from J, the gap between germline ends came to 21 bases. Germline V gives CDR1 SGHNT, CDR2 YYREEE (reference sequence). DNA for the CDR3: TGTGCCAGCAGCTGGGTATACGGACAGCCAGAAGATGGCTACACCTTC. Residues: CASSWVYGQPEDGYTF.